This TCR beta chain was obtained from a study of cytomegalovirus exposure and HLA in healthy donors. PCR involved 60 Vbeta and 13 Jbeta primers. In the original analysis: In a later analysis, of 84 million or so unique beta chains, some 10 million appeared in at least two donors. Measured with immunoSEQ multiplex PCR; TCRdb has only the in-frame clones, and not every one. Clonal size and the V and J genes are those of that table, whereas D and trimming came from the DNA. The top ten hold approximately 2% of the sample, which has roughly 250,000 clones, approximately 84% seen once. V lost 5 bases and J lost 0, with 7 bases in between. CDR3 length: 13 amino acids. From germline, CDR1 is SGHRS and CDR2 YFSETQ.

The chain carries TRBV5-1 and TRBJ2-3; D is perhaps TRBD2 (5 bases). The TCR sequence derives from a woman between 40 and 50 years old in good health and CMV-seropositive. Sequencing input: PBMCs. CDR3 protein: CASRGVSTDTQYF. CDR3 coding DNA: TGCGCCAGCAGGGGAGTGAGCACAGATACGCAGTATTTT.